A selection of T cell receptor beta chains follows, all from one sample in a study of blood T cell repertoires in COVID-19. The table came from immunoSEQ multiplex PCR; TCRdb's copy has only in-frame clones and leaves some out. The repertoire has some 160,000 clones, around 84% of them found once; the top ten carry less than 5.5%. What was sequenced was peripheral blood. These receptors were collected from a woman aged 50 to 65 with acute or convalescent COVID-19. Both conserved end residues are part of each CDR3. The D gene is left open where the match is weak. Only some rows state a clone size, as once, few, many or a class for expanded clones.

TRBV28	.	14	TRBJ1-2	.	CVLQEAYFPYGYTF	TGTGTCCTCCAGGAGGCCTACTTCCCCTATGGCTACACCTTC
TRBV7-2	TRBD1	16	TRBJ1-5	few	CASSLVGTGGNQPQHF	TGTGCCAGCAGCTTAGTAGGGACAGGGGGCAATCAGCCCCAGCATTTT
TRBV7-2	TRBD2	18	TRBJ2-3	.	CASSYRSGAGGPADTQYF	TGTGCCAGCAGCTACCGCTCTGGAGCGGGGGGGCCAGCAGATACGCAGTATTTT
TRBV5-4	.	12	TRBJ1-1	once	CASSTDGIEAFF	TGTGCCAGCAGCACAGACGGAATTGAAGCTTTCTTT
TRBV7-2	TRBD1	16	TRBJ2-7	.	CASSLLGDSPGYEQYF	TGTGCCAGCAGTTTACTGGGGGACAGCCCCGGCTACGAGCAGTACTTC
TRBV4-3	.	14	TRBJ1-2	few	CASSQDSADYGYTF	TGCGCCAGCAGCCAAGATTCGGCGGACTATGGCTACACCTTC
TRBV5-5	TRBD1	20	TRBJ1-5	.	CASSLVGVGQGLRSNQPQHF	TGTGCCAGCAGCTTGGTAGGGGTGGGACAGGGACTTCGAAGCAATCAGCCCCAGCATTTT
TRBV7-9	TRBD1	18	TRBJ2-3	few	CASSPIPQGAPDTDTQYF	TGTGCCAGCAGCCCAATCCCCCAGGGGGCCCCGGACACAGATACGCAGTATTTT
TRBV19	TRBD1	15	TRBJ1-5	.	CASRQTGAPNQPQHF	TGTGCCAGTAGACAAACAGGGGCCCCCAATCAGCCCCAGCATTTT
TRBV7-9	.	15	TRBJ1-6	.	CASSLGHLENSPLHF	TGTGCCAGCAGCTTGGGACACTTAGAAAATTCACCCCTCCACTTT
TRBV7-3	TRBD1	17	TRBJ2-5	.	CASSPTGDRGSWETQYF	TGTGCCAGCAGCCCAACCGGGGACAGGGGTTCATGGGAGACCCAGTACTTC
TRBV6-2/TRBV6-3	.	15	TRBJ1-1	.	CASSYSEAGRAEAFF	TGTGCCAGCAGTTACTCGGAAGCAGGGAGGGCAGAAGCTTTCTTT
TRBV9	TRBD1	13	TRBJ2-7	.	CASSADRDYEQYF	TGTGCCAGCAGCGCGGACAGGGACTACGAGCAGTACTTC
TRBV7-6	.	13	TRBJ1-1	.	CASSPAGITEAFF	TGTGCCAGCAGCCCCGCAGGGATCACTGAAGCTTTCTTT
TRBV25-1	.	15	TRBJ1-2	.	CASSESYGGVIGYTF	TGTGCCAGCAGTGAATCCTACGGGGGAGTAATTGGCTACACCTTC
TRBV9	TRBD1	16	TRBJ2-1	.	CASSVVLTGVGNEQFF	TGTGCCAGCAGCGTAGTTTTGACAGGGGTAGGAAATGAGCAGTTCTTC
TRBV28	.	14	TRBJ1-1	.	CATDIRSMNTEAFF	TGTGCCACGGACATACGATCCATGAACACTGAAGCTTTCTTT
TRBV4-2	TRBD2	16	TRBJ2-1	.	CASSQDSQRGGNEQFF	TGTGCCAGCAGCCAAGATTCCCAGCGGGGGGGCAATGAGCAGTTCTTC
TRBV10-1	TRBD1	16	TRBJ1-6	.	CASENTGTGNNSPLHF	TGCGCCAGTGAAAATACCGGGACAGGGAATAATTCACCCCTCCACTTT
TRBV5-6	TRBD1	16	TRBJ1-1	.	CASSWETGAGFTEAFF	TGTGCCAGCAGCTGGGAGACAGGGGCCGGCTTCACTGAAGCTTTCTTT
TRBV10-1	TRBD1	17	TRBJ1-3	few	CASSESTWQGVGNTIYF	TGCGCCAGCAGTGAGTCGACGTGGCAGGGGGTTGGAAACACCATATATTTT
TRBV7-3	.	14	TRBJ1-3	.	CASSPGTSGNTIYF	TGTGCCAGCAGCCCCGGTACCTCTGGAAACACCATATATTTT
TRBV19	.	19	TRBJ1-1	.	CASSIAQGQGQPPNTEAFF	TGTGCCAGTAGTATAGCCCAAGGGCAGGGTCAACCTCCGAACACTGAAGCTTTCTTT
TRBV6-6	TRBD1	15	TRBJ1-5	.	CASSWGTDSNQPQHF	TGTGCCAGCAGTTGGGGGACAGATAGCAATCAGCCCCAGCATTTT
TRBV7-8	.	13	TRBJ2-7	.	CASSFRQTYEQYF	TGTGCCAGCAGCTTTAGACAGACCTACGAGCAGTACTTC
TRBV14	.	13	TRBJ1-1	.	CASISGGTTEAFF	TGTGCCAGCATATCCGGGGGGACGACTGAAGCTTTCTTT
TRBV28	.	14	TRBJ1-5	few	CASSLLEGGQPQHF	TGTGCCAGCAGTTTGTTAGAGGGGGGGCAGCCCCAGCATTTT
TRBV5-1	.	12	TRBJ2-3	.	CASSQLADTQYF	TGCGCCAGCAGCCAATTAGCGGATACGCAGTATTTT
TRBV6-4	TRBD1	14	TRBJ2-3	.	CASSAGGSTDTQYF	TGTGCCAGCAGCGCAGGGGGCAGCACAGATACGCAGTATTTT
TRBV19	.	15	TRBJ2-1	few	CASSKVGVGGREQFF	TGTGCCAGTAGTAAAGTAGGGGTTGGGGGGAGGGAGCAGTTCTTC
TRBV6-2/TRBV6-3	.	14	TRBJ1-2	.	CASSRDNFNYGYTF	TGTGCCAGCAGCCGGGACAACTTCAACTATGGCTACACCTTC
TRBV11-3	.	15	TRBJ1-1	.	CASSAEGGSNTEAFF	TGTGCCAGCAGCGCGGAAGGGGGTTCGAACACTGAAGCTTTCTTT
TRBV6-2/TRBV6-3	TRBD1	16	TRBJ1-2	once	CASSPGESGGDYGYTF	TGTGCCAGCAGTCCCGGAGAATCAGGGGGCGACTATGGCTACACCTTC
TRBV7-9	.	13	TRBJ2-5	.	CASSLVGVETQYF	TGTGCCAGCAGCTTGGTGGGCGTGGAGACCCAGTACTTC
TRBV2	.	15	TRBJ1-2	few	CASSHNTGINYGYTF	TGTGCCAGCAGCCACAATACAGGGATCAACTATGGCTACACCTTC
TRBV6-2/TRBV6-3	.	14	TRBJ1-4	.	CASSPFGLGEKLFF	TGTGCCAGCAGCCCCTTTGGACTTGGGGAAAAACTGTTTTTT
TRBV7-2	TRBD1	13	TRBJ2-7	.	CASSSDRGDEQYF	TGTGCCAGCAGCTCAGACAGGGGAGACGAGCAGTACTTC
TRBV27	.	13	TRBJ1-5	.	CASATYSNQPQHF	TGTGCCAGCGCAACCTATAGCAATCAGCCCCAGCATTTT
TRBV18	.	18	TRBJ2-5	.	CASSPALLGSAFQETQYF	TGTGCCAGCTCACCTGCGCTTTTGGGTAGCGCCTTCCAAGAGACCCAGTACTTC
TRBV7-9	.	15	TRBJ1-6	.	CASSGGASYNSPLHF	TGTGCCAGCTCAGGCGGGGCCTCCTATAATTCACCCCTCCACTTT
TRBV2	TRBD1	14	TRBJ2-1	.	CASGPGQEINEQFF	TGTGCCAGCGGACCGGGACAGGAGATTAATGAGCAGTTCTTC
TRBV30	.	15	TRBJ2-7	few	CAWSPPGTVAYEQYF	TGTGCCTGGAGTCCTCCCGGGACTGTGGCCTACGAGCAGTACTTC
TRBV9	TRBD1	15	TRBJ2-5	few	CASSGGQGAGETQYF	TGTGCCAGCAGCGGGGGACAGGGGGCCGGGGAGACCCAGTACTTC
TRBV5-1	TRBD1	16	TRBJ2-7	once	CASRGGGTGVAYEQYF	TGCGCCAGCAGGGGTGGAGGGACAGGGGTTGCCTACGAGCAGTACTTC
TRBV19	.	15	TRBJ2-7	.	CASSEGPWSSYEQYF	TGTGCCAGTAGTGAGGGTCCTTGGAGCTCCTACGAGCAGTACTTC
TRBV10-1	.	17	TRBJ1-6	.	CASSEPLRGGRDSPLHF	TGCGCCAGCAGTGAGCCTCTACGAGGGGGTCGGGATTCACCCCTCCACTTT
TRBV28	.	14	TRBJ1-2	.	CASSLQGPNYGYTF	TGTGCCAGCAGTTTACAGGGTCCTAACTATGGCTACACCTTC
TRBV4-1	.	14	TRBJ1-4	once	CASSLFGVYEKLFF	TGCGCCAGCAGCCTCTTCGGGGTTTACGAAAAACTGTTTTTT
TRBV19	.	12	TRBJ2-2	.	CAGGGGTGELFF	TGTGCCGGGGGGGGCGGCACCGGGGAGCTGTTTTTT
TRBV5-1	TRBD1	13	TRBJ2-1	.	CASSLGTGNEQFF	TGCGCCAGCAGCTTGGGGACAGGCAATGAGCAGTTCTTC
TRBV4-2	.	17	TRBJ2-7	.	CASSQGRGDGGSYEQYF	TGTGCCAGCAGCCAAGGGAGGGGAGATGGGGGCTCCTACGAGCAGTACTTC
TRBV5-5	TRBD1	16	TRBJ1-6	.	CASSLTGGAENSPLHF	TGTGCCAGCAGCCTCACAGGGGGCGCGGAAAATTCACCCCTCCACTTT